A selection of T cell receptor beta chains follows, all from one sample in a study of early T cells in non-severe SARS-CoV-2 infection. TCRdb re-analysed the 5' RACE reads in MiXCR, keeping a single row per CDR3 protein. The table includes 70,000 or so distinct CDR3 sequences, more than 9% detected once. Sequencing input: whole blood. These receptors originate from an adult who was a healthcare worker with PCR-confirmed SARS-CoV-2 infection or an uninfected control (not recorded which). Each CDR3 is given with its conserved first and last residue. The D gene is left open where the match is weak. Rows give clone size only sometimes, using once, few, many, or a class for an expanded clone.

>TRBV13|few|TRBD1|TRBJ1-1
TGTGCCAGCAGCCTGGACAGGGGGATTCGTGCTTTCTTT
CASSLDRGIRAFF
>TRBV6-5|many|NA|TRBJ1-3
TGTGCCAGCAGTTCTATTGAATTTGGTCGCGGGAACTCTGGAAACACCATATATTTT
CASSSIEFGRGNSGNTIYF
>TRBV29-1|NA|TRBD1|TRBJ1-1
TGCAGCGTTGGGACAGGGGGAGGCACTGAAGCTTTCTTT
CSVGTGGGTEAFF
>TRBV7-9|NA|NA|TRBJ2-7
TGTGCCAGCAGCTTTGCGGGACACGACTACGAGCAGTACTTC
CASSFAGHDYEQYF
>TRBV11-2|NA|TRBD2|TRBJ2-3
TGTGCCAGCAGCTTCAGACTAGCGGGGGGGCCGCCAGATACGCAGTATTTT
CASSFRLAGGPPDTQYF
>TRBV14|NA|NA|TRBJ2-7
TGTGCCAGCAGCCACAGCCCATGGGCTGACCTGACCTACGAGCAGTACTTC
CASSHSPWADLTYEQYF
>TRBV6-2/TRBV6-3|few|TRBD1|TRBJ2-2
TGTGCCAGCAGTCCCTCACAGGGGGCAAGTCTTGCCGGGGAGCTGTTTTTT
CASSPSQGASLAGELFF
>TRBV7-2|many|NA|TRBJ2-3
TGTGCCAGCAGCCCTGGGGCCCTCAGCACAGATACGCAGTATTTT
CASSPGALSTDTQYF
>TRBV29-1|few|NA|TRBJ1-1
TGCAGCGCCAATCTTTTGAACACTGAAGCTTTCTTT
CSANLLNTEAFF
>TRBV30|many|NA|TRBJ1-2
TGTGCCTGGGCCTCATCATACAGGGTTGCTCACTATGGCTACACCTTC
CAWASSYRVAHYGYTF
>TRBV5-1|many|TRBD2|TRBJ2-3
TGCGCCAGCAGTCCATCGGGACTAGCGGTTCTCAACACAGATACGCAGTATTTT
CASSPSGLAVLNTDTQYF
>TRBV20-1|many|NA|TRBJ1-2
TGCAGTGCTAGGTCGGAACTCGCTAACTATGGCTACACCTTC
CSARSELANYGYTF
>TRBV7-6|NA|NA|TRBJ2-7
TGTGCCAGCAGCCCGGATGACTACGAGCAGTACTTC
CASSPDDYEQYF
>TRBV6-2/TRBV6-3|NA|NA|TRBJ2-1
TGTGCCAGCAGTCCAGGAATCAATGAGCAGTTCTTC
CASSPGINEQFF
>TRBV29-1|few|TRBD1|TRBJ2-5
TGCAGCGTCGCGAAAGGGACAGGGGGTGAGACCCAGTACTTC
CSVAKGTGGETQYF
>TRBV20-1|few|TRBD1|TRBJ1-5
TGCAGTGCTAGAGAGACAGGGGGCCGGAATCAGCCCCAGCATTTT
CSARETGGRNQPQHF
>TRBV14|NA|NA|TRBJ2-7
TGTGCCAGCAGCCAAGGGATCGGGGCCCCCTACGAGCAGTACTTC
CASSQGIGAPYEQYF
>TRBV6-5|NA|NA|TRBJ2-7
TGTGCCAGCAGTTACTCAGGGAACACCCTCGAGCAGTACTTC
CASSYSGNTLEQYF
>TRBV29-1|NA|TRBD1|TRBJ2-7
TGCAGCGTATCCGGGACAGGGTCCTACGAGCAGTACTTC
CSVSGTGSYEQYF
>TRBV12-3/TRBV12-4|few|NA|TRBJ1-2
TGTGCCAGCAGTTACGCATTAACAGGGTCGGGCTATGGCTACACCTTC
CASSYALTGSGYGYTF
>TRBV7-2|NA|NA|TRBJ2-2
TGTGCCAGCAGCTTAGATCGGACTACGGTCACCGGGGAGCTGTTTTTT
CASSLDRTTVTGELFF
>TRBV12-3/TRBV12-4|few|NA|TRBJ2-2
TGTGCCAGCAAGGCGAACACCGGGGAGCTGTTTTTT
CASKANTGELFF
>TRBV19|many|NA|TRBJ2-7
TGTGCCAGTAGTATGCAGGGAACTACTTCCTACGAGCAGTACTTC
CASSMQGTTSYEQYF
>TRBV6-2/TRBV6-3|many|TRBD1|TRBJ1-1
TGTGCCAGCAGCCCTGGGAGGAGGGGGCGATGGGAACCCCCTGAAGCTTTCTTT
CASSPGRRGRWEPPEAFF
>TRBV7-9|medium-sized|NA|TRBJ2-3
TGTGCCAGCAGCTTAGTCCGGAGCGGGACAGATACGCAGTATTTT
CASSLVRSGTDTQYF
>TRBV9|few|TRBD1|TRBJ2-3
TGTGCCAGCAGCGGGCAGGGGGCAGATACGCAGTATTTT
CASSGQGADTQYF